The source of this TCR beta chain is a study of blood T cell repertoires in COVID-19. With respect to this clone: In the same sample, other DNA sequences code for this CDR3.

Study members were between about 18 and 100 years old and lived in some 22 US regions. In the source study's methods: Amplification with reference gene primers provided the estimates of nucleated cell counts. Generated by immunoSEQ multiplex PCR, the TCRdb table keeps only in-frame clones and is missing some. That table gives V, J and clone size, and the DNA gave D and trimming. The sample records 110,000 to 150,000 clones, roughly three quarters being singletons. The sequenced material came from PBMCs or T cells enriched from blood (not recorded which). The TCR was taken from a woman in her forties or fifties who had recovered from COVID-19.

The CDR3: CASSLGTGGNEQFF. CDR3 bases: TGCGCCAGCAGCTTGGGGACAGGGGGGAATGAGCAGTTCTTC. V is TRBV5-1 and J is TRBJ2-1; 10 bases fit TRBD1. The J segment lost 7 bases and the V segment lost 0 bases, leaving 1 base of the junction unmatched. The CDR3 covers 14 residues. In germline, CDR1 is SGHRS, CDR2 YFSETQ.